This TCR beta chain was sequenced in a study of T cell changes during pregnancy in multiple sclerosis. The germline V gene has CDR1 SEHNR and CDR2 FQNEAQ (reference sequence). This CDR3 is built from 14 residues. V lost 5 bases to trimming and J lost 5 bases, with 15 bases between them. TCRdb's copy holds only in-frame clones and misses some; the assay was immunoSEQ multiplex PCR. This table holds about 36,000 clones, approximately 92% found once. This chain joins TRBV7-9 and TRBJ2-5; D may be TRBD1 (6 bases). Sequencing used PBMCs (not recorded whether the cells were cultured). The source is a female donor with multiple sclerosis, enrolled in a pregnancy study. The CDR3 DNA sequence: TGTGCCAGCAGCCGAAGGACAGACGGGGAGACCCAGTACTTC. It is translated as CASSRRTDGETQYF. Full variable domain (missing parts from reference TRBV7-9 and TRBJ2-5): DTGVSQNPRHKITKRGQNVTFRCDPISEHNRLYWYRQTLGQGPEFLTYFQNEAQLEKSRLLSDRFSAERPKGSFSTLEIQRTEQGDSAMYLCASSRRTDGETQYFGPGTRLLVL.